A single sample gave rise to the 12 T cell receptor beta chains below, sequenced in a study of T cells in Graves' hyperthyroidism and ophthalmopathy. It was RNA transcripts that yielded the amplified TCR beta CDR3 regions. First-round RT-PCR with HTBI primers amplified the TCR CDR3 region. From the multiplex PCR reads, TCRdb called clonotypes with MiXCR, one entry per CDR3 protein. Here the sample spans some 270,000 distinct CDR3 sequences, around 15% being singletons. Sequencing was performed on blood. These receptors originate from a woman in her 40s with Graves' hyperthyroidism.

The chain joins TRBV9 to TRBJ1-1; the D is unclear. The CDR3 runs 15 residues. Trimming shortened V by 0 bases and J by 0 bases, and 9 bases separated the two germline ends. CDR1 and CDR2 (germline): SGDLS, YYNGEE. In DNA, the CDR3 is TGTGCCAGCAGCGTAGCCGCAGACCTGAACACTGAAGCTTTCTTT. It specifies CASSVAADLNTEAFF.

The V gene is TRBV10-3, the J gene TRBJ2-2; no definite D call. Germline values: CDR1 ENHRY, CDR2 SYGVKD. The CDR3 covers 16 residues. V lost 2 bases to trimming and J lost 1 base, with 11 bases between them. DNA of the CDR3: TGTGCCATCAGTGAGAGGGAAACTGGGAACACCGGGGAGCTGTTTTTT. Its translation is CAISERETGNTGELFF.

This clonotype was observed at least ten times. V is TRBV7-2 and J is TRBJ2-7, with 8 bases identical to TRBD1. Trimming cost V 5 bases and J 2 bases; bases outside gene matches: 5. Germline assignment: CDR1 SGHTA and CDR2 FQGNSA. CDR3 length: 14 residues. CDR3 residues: CASSGSGGPYEQYF. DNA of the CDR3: TGTGCCAGCAGCGGTTCAGGGGGCCCCTACGAGCAGTACTTC.

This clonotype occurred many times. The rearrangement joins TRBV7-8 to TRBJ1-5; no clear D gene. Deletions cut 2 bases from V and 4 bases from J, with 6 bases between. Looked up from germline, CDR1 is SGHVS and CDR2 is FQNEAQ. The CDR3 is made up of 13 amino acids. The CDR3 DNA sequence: TGTGCCAGCAGCTTAATGAGGAATCAGCCCCAGCATTTT. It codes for CASSLMRNQPQHF.

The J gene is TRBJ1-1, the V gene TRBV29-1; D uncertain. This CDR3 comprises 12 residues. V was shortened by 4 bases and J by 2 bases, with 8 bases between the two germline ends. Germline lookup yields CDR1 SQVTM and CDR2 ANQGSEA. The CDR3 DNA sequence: TGCAGCGTTGGCTCCCTTAACACTGAAGCTTTCTTT. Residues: CSVGSLNTEAFF.

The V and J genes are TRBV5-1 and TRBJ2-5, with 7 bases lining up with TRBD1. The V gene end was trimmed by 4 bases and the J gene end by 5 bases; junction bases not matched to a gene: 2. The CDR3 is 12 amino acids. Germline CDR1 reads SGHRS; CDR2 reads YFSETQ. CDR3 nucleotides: TGCGCCAGCAGCGCACAGGGGGAGACCCAGTACTTC. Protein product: CASSAQGETQYF.

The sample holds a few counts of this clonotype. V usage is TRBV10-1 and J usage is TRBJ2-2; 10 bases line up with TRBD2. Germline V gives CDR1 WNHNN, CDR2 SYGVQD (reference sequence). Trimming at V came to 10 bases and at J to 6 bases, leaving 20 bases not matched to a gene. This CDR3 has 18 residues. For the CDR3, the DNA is TGCGCCATCTTCTCGACCGGGACTAGCGTTTATTTCTCCGGGGAGCTGTTTTTT. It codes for CAIFSTGTSVYFSGELFF.

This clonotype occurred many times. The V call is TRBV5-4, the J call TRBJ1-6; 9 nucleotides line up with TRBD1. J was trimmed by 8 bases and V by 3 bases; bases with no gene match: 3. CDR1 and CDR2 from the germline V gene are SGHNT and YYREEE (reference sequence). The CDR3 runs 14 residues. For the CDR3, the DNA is TGTGCCAGCAGCTGGGACAGGGCTTATTCACCCCTCCACTTT. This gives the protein CASSWDRAYSPLHF.

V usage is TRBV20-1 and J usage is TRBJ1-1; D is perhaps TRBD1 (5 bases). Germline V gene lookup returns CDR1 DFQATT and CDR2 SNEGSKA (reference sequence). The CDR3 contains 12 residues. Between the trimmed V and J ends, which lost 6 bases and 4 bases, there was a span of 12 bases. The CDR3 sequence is CSAETVGTEAFF. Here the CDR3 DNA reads TGCAGTGCGGAGACAGTTGGCACTGAAGCTTTCTTT.

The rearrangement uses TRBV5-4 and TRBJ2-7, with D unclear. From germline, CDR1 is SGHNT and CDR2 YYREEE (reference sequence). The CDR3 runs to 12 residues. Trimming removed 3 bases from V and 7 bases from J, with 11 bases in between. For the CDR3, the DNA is TGTGCCAGCAGCTCGACCCTAACTGAGCAGTACTTC. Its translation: CASSSTLTEQYF.

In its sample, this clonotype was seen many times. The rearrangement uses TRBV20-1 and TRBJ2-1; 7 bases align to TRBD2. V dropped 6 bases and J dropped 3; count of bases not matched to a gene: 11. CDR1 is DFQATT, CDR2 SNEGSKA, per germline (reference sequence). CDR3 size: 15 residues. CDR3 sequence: CSASGLGTYYNEQFF. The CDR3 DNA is TGCAGTGCCTCCGGACTAGGAACTTACTACAATGAGCAGTTCTTC.

CDR3 sequence: CASSMRGAGTKNIQYF. The CDR3 DNA follows: TGTGCCAGTAGTATGCGGGGAGCGGGTACCAAAAACATTCAGTACTTC. J is TRBJ2-4 and V is TRBV19, with a possible D match to TRBD2 (6 bases). The CDR3 is 16 residues long. Trimming pared 3 bases from V and 2 bases from J, leaving 14 bases between. Germline V gene data show CDR1 as LNHDA and CDR2 as SQIVND (reference sequence).